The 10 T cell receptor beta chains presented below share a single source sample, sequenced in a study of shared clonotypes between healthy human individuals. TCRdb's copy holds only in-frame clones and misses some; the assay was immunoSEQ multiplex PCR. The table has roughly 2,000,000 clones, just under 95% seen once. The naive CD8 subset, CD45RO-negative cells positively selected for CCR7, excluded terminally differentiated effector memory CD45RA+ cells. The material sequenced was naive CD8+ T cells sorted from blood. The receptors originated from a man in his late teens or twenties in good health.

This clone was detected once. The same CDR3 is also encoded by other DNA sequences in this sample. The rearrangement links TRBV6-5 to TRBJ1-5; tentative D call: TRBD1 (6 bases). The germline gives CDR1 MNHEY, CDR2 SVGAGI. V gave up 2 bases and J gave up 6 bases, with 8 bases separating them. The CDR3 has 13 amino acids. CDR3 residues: CASSYGGGQPQHF. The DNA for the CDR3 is TGTGCCAGCAGTTACGGGGGCGGTCAGCCCCAGCATTTT.

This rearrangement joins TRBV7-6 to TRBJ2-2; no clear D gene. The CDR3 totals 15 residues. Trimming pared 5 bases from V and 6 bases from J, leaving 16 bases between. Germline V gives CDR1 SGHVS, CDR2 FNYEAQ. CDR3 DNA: TGTGCCAGCAGCGACGAGCCTTACTACGCCGGGGAGCTGTTTTTT. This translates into CASSDEPYYAGELFF.

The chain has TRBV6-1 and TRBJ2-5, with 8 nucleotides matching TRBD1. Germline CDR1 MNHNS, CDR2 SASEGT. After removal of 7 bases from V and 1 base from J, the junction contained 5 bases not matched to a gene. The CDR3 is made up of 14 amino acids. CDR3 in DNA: TGTGCCAGCAAGCCAGACAGGGGCCAAGAGACCCAGTACTTC. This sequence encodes CASKPDRGQETQYF.

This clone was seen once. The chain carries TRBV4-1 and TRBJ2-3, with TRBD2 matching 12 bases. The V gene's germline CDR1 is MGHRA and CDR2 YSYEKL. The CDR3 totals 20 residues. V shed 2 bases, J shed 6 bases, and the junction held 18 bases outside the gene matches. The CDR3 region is CASSQSQIVGLAGPSDTQYF. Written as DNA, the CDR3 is TGCGCCAGCAGCCAATCTCAGATTGTTGGACTAGCGGGACCTAGTGATACGCAGTATTTT.

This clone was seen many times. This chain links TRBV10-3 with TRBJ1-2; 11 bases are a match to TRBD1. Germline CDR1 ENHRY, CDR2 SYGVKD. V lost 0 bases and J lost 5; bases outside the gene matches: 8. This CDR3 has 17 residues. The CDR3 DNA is TGTGCCATCAGTGAGTCGGGACAGGGGGAAGACGGATATGGCTACACCTTC. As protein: CAISESGQGEDGYGYTF.

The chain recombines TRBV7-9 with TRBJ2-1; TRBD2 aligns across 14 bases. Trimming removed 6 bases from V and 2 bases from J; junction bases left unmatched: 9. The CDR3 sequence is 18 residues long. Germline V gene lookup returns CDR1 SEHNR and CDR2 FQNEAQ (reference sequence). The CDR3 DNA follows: TGTGCCAGCAGTCATACAGGGACTAGCGGGAGTCCCTACAATGAGCAGTTCTTC. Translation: CASSHTGTSGSPYNEQFF.

The CDR3 coding sequence is TGTGCCAGCAGCACTACCACCTCTAGCGGGAGTTTGCTCGGGGAGACCCAGTACTTC. Amino acids: CASSTTTSSGSLLGETQYF. The gene calls are TRBV2 and TRBJ2-5; 10 bases align to TRBD2. The V and J ends lost 6 bases and 5 bases, in that order; junction bases with no gene match: 21. Germline lookup yields CDR1 SNHLY and CDR2 FYNNEI. There are 19 residues in the CDR3.

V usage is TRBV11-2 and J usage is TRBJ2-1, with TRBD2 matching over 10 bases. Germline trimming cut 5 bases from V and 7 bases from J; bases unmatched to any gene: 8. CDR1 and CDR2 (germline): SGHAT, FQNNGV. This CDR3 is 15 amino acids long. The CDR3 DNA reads TGTGCCAGCAGCCCCTCAAGCGGGGGGGCAAATGAGCAGTTCTTC. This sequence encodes CASSPSSGGANEQFF.

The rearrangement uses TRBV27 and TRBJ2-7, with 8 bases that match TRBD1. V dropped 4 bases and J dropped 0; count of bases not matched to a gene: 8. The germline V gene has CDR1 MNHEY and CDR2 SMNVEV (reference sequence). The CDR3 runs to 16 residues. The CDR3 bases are TGTGCCAGCAGTTCTCTTGGGACAGGTTTCTCCTACGAGCAGTACTTC. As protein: CASSSLGTGFSYEQYF.

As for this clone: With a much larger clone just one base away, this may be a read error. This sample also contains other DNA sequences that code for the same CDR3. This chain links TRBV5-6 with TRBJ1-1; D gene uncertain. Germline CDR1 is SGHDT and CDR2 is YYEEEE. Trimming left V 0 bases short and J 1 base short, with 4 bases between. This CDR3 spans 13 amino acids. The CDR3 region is CASSLGGNTEAFF. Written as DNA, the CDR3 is TGTGCCAGCAGCTTGGGCGGGAACACTGAAGCTTTCTTT.